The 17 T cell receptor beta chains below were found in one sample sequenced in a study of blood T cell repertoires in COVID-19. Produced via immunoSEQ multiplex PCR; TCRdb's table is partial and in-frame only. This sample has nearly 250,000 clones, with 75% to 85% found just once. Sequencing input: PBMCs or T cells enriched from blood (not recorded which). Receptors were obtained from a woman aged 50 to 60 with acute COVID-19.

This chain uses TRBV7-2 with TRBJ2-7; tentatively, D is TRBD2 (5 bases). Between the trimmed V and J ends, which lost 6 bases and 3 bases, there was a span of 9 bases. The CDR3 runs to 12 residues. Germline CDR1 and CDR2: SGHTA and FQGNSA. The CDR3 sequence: CASSPDFYEQYF. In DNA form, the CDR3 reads TGTGCCAGCAGTCCGGACTTCTACGAGCAGTACTTC.

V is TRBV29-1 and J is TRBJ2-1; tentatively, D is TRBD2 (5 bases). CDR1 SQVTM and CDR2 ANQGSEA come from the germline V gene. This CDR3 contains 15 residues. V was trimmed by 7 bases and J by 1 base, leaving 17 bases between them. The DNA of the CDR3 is TGCAGCGCCGAGGCCCTACTAGGGTCCTACAATGAGCAGTTCTTC. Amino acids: CSAEALLGSYNEQFF.

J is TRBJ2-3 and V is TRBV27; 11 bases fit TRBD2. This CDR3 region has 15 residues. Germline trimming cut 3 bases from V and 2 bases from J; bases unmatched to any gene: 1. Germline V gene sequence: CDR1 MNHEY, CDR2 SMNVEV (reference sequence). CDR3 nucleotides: TGTGCCAGCAGTTTGACTAGCGGGGCCACAGATACGCAGTATTTT. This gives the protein CASSLTSGATDTQYF.

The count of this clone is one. CDR3 in DNA: TGTGCCAGCAGCTTAGACTCGCGGGGGGACTCCTACGAGCAGTACTTC. Its protein is CASSLDSRGDSYEQYF. The V call is TRBV7-2, the J call TRBJ2-7; 8 bases agree with TRBD2. The junction had 5 bases not matched to a gene; V was cut back by 1 base and J by 0 bases. The CDR3 runs 16 residues. CDR1 is SGHTA and CDR2 is FQGNSA in the germline V gene.

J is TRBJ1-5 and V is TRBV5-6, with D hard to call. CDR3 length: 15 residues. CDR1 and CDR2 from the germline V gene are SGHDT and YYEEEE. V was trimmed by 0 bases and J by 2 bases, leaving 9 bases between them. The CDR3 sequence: CASSLESGGNQPQHF. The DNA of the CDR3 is TGTGCCAGCAGCTTGGAGTCGGGTGGCAATCAGCCCCAGCATTTT. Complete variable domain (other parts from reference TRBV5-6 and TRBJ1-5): DAGVTQSPTHLIKTRGQQVTLRCSPKSGHDTVSWYQQALGQGPQFIFQYYEEEERQRGNFPDRFSGHQFPNYSSELNVNALLLGDSALYLCASSLESGGNQPQHFGDGTRLSIL.

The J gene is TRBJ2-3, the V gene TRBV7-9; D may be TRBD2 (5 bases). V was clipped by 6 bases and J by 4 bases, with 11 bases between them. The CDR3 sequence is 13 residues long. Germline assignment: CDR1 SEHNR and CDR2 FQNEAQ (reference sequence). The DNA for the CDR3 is TGTGCCAGCAGTTCCTGGGAGTCAGATACGCAGTATTTT. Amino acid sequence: CASSSWESDTQYF.

CDR3 region: CASSISRGGTYSNQPQHF. The DNA for the CDR3 is TGTGCCAGTAGTATATCGAGGGGGGGGACCTATAGCAATCAGCCCCAGCATTTT. This sequence joins TRBV19 and TRBJ1-5; D perhaps matches TRBD1 (6 bases). V lost 2 bases and J 0 bases, leaving 17 bases between the germline ends. This CDR3 is 18 amino acids long. Germline V gives CDR1 LNHDA, CDR2 SQIVND (reference sequence).

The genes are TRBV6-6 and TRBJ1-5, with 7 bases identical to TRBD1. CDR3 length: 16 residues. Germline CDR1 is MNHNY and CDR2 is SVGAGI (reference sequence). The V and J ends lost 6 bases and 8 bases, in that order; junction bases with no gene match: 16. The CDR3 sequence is CASRPPTGEIGKPQHF. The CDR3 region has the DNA TGTGCCAGCAGACCTCCAACAGGGGAAATCGGGAAGCCCCAGCATTTT.

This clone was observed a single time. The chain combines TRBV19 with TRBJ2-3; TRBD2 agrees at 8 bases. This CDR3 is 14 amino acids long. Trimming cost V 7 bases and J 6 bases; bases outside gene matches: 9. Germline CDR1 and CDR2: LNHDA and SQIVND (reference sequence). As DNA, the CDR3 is TGTGCCAGTAAGGAGCGGGGGCAGGCGGATACGCAGTATTTT. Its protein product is CASKERGQADTQYF.

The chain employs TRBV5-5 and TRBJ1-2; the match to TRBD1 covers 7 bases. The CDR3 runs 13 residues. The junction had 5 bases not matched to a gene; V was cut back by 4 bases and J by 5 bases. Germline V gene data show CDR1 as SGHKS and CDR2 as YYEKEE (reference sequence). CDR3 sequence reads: CASSPTGEYGYTF. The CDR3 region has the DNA TGTGCCAGCAGCCCTACAGGGGAGTATGGCTACACCTTC.

CDR3 amino acids: CATRALYNSPLHF. The CDR3, as DNA: TGTGCCACAAGAGCACTCTATAATTCACCCCTCCACTTT. This chain links TRBV19 with TRBJ1-6; D gene unclear. The germline V gene encodes CDR1 LNHDA and CDR2 SQIVND (reference sequence). With 10 bases removed from V and 3 bases from J, the gap between germline ends came to 10 bases. This CDR3 is built from 13 residues.

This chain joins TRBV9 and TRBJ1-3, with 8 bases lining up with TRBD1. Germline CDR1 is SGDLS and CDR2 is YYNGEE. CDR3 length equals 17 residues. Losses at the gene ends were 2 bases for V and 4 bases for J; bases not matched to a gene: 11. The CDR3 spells CASSVGTTGVVGNTIYF. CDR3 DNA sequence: TGTGCCAGCAGCGTCGGAACGACAGGGGTTGTCGGAAACACCATATATTTT.

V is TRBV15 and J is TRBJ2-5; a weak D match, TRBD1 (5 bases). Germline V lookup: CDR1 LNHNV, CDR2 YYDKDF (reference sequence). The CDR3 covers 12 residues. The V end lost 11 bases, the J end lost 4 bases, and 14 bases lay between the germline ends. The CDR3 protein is CASKGEGETQYF. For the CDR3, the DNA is TGTGCCTCCAAAGGGGAAGGAGAGACCCAGTACTTC.

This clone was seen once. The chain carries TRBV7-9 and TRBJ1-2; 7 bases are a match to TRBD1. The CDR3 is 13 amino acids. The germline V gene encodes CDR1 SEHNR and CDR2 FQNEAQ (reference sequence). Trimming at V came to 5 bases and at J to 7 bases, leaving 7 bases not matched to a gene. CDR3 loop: CASSPGQSSGYTF. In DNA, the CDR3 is TGTGCCAGCAGCCCGGGACAGTCGAGTGGCTACACCTTC.

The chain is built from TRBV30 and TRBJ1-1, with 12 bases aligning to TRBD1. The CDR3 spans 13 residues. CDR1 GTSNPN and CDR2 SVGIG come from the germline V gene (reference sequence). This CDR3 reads CWGTGGEYTEAFF. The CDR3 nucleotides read TGTTGGGGGACAGGGGGCGAATACACTGAAGCTTTCTTT.

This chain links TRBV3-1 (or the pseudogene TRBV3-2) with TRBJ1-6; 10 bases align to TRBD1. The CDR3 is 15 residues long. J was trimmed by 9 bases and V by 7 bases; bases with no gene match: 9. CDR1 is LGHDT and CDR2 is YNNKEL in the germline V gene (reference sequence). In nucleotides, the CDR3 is TGTGCCAGCAACACCCCGACAGGGGGCGGTTCACCCCTCCACTTT. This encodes CASNTPTGGGSPLHF.

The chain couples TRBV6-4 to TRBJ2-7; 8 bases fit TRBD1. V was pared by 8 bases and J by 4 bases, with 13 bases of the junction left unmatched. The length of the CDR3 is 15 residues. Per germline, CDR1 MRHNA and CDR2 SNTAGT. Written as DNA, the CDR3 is TGTGCCAGCGCTGGACAGGGTTCGAGGAAATACGAGCAGTACTTC. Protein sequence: CASAGQGSRKYEQYF.